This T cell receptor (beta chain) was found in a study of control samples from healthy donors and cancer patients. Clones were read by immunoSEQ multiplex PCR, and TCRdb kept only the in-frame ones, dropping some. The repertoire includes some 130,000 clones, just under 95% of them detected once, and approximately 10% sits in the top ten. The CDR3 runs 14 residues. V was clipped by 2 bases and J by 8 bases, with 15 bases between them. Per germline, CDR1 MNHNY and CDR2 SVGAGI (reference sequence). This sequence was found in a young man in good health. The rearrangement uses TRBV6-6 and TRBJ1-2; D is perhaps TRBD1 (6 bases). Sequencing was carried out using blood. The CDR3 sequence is CASSYTLTGEGYTF. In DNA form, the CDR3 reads TGTGCCAGCAGTTACACCCTGACAGGAGAAGGCTACACCTTC.